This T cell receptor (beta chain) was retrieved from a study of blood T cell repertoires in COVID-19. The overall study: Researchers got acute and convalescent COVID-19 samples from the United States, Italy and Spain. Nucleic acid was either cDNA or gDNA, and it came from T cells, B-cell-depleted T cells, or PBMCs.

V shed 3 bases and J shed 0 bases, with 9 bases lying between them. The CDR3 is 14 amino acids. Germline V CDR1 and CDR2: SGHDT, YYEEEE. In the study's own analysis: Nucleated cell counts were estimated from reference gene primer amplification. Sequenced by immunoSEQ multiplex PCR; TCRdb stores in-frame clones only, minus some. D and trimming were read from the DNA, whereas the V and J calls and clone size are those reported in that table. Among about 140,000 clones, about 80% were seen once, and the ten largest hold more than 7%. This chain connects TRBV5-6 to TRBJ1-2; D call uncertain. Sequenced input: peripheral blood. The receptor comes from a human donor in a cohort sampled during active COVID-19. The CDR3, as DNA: TGTGCCAGCAGCTCCTTCCGGGCTAACTATGGCTACACCTTC. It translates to CASSSFRANYGYTF. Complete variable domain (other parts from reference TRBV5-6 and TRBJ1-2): DAGVTQSPTHLIKTRGQQVTLRCSPKSGHDTVSWYQQALGQGPQFIFQYYEEEERQRGNFPDRFSGHQFPNYSSELNVNALLLGDSALYLCASSSFRANYGYTFGSGTRLTVV.